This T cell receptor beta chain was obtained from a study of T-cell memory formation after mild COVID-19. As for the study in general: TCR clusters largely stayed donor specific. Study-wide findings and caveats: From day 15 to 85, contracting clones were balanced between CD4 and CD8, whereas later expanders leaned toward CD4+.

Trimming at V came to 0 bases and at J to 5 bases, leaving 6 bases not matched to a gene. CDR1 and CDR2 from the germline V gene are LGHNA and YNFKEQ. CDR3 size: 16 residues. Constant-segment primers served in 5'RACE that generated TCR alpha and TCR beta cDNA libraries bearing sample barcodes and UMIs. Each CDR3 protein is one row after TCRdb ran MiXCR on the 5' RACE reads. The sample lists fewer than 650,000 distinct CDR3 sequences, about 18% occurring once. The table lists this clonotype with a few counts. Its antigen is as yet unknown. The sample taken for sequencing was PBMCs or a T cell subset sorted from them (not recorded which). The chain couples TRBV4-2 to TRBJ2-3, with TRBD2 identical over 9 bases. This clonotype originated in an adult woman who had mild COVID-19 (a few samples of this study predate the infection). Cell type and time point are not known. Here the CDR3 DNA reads TGTGCCAGCAGCCAAGATCCTAGCGGGGTGGGAGATACGCAGTATTTT. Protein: CASSQDPSGVGDTQYF.